This TCR beta chain stems from a study of blood T cell repertoires in COVID-19. This clone was recorded many times. Germline CDR1 reads GTSNPN; CDR2 reads SVGIG (reference sequence). The CDR3 loop spans 14 amino acids. V was pared by 5 bases and J by 5 bases, with 6 bases of the junction left unmatched. Under the authors' procedure: It was from reference gene primer amplification that nucleated cell counts were estimated. The method was immunoSEQ multiplex PCR; TCRdb's version includes in-frame clones alone and lacks a portion of them. V and J calls and clone size follow that table, whereas D and trimming were derived from the DNA. The table has roughly 200,000 clones, roughly 80% seen once; the top ten hold about 5.3%.

The gene calls are TRBV30 and TRBJ1-6; TRBD1 matches at 7 bases. The clonotype comes from a woman in her 50s who had been exposed to COVID-19. Sequences were obtained from PBMCs or T cells enriched from blood (not recorded which). In DNA, the CDR3 is TGTGCCTGGGTGGGACAGAGTAATAATTCACCCCTCCACTTT. This encodes CAWVGQSNNSPLHF.